This T cell receptor (beta chain) is from a study of cytomegalovirus exposure and HLA in healthy donors. General study points: A later analysis linked a missense DCLRE1C variant to TCR beta V- and J-gene trimming. A few chains tied to CMV proved CMV antigen-specific in vitro.

The PCR made use of 60 Vbeta and 13 Jbeta primers. Assay: immunoSEQ multiplex PCR; the TCRdb copy retains only in-frame clones and omits some. The data show about 160,000 clones, roughly 70% seen once. There are a few counts of this clone. Its antigen is undetermined. This TCR was recovered from a man aged 40-49 years in good health and CMV-seropositive. Input material: PBMCs.

CDR3 sequence: CASGQQGGQPQHF. CDR3 nucleotides: TGTGCCAGCGGTCAACAGGGCGGTCAGCCCCAGCATTTT. V usage is TRBV6-5 and J usage is TRBJ1-5, with D possibly being TRBD1 (6 bases). Germline CDR1 is MNHEY and CDR2 is SVGAGI. This CDR3 is 13 amino acids long. The V end lost 8 bases, the J end lost 6 bases, and 14 bases lay between the germline ends.